The clone carrying this TCR beta chain was seen a few times. This specimen belongs to a study of T cells in Graves' hyperthyroidism and ophthalmopathy. Germline loops: CDR1 SQVTM, CDR2 ANQGSEA. The CDR3 has 16 amino acids. Trimming pared 5 bases from V and 2 bases from J, leaving 18 bases between. TCR beta CDR3 region amplification was performed from RNA transcripts. In the first-round RT-PCR of the TCR CDR3, the HTBI primer set was used. TCRdb analysed the multiplex PCR reads with MiXCR anew, one entry per CDR3 protein. The sample has roughly 740,000 distinct CDR3 sequences, about a sixth seen once. The sample was blood. The TCR comes from a man between 18 and 29 years old with Graves' hyperthyroidism. The rearrangement joins TRBV29-1 to TRBJ2-2; D might be TRBD1 (5 bases). The CDR3 sequence: CSVRVRARDNTGELFF. The CDR3 bases are TGCAGCGTTCGGGTTAGGGCCAGGGATAACACCGGGGAGCTGTTTTTT.